This TCR beta chain came from a study of CD8 T cells in Susac syndrome (dated by TCRdb to the late 2010s). Background on the whole study: Among the sequenced Susac syndrome patients, five or six had clinically active disease and eight were in clinical remission. Repertoire sequencing was used to test whether CD8+ T cell activation and differentiation in Susac syndrome was antigen driven. At blood withdrawal, Susac syndrome patients were therapy-naive, treated with corticosteroids (with IVIg additionally given to some), or treated with IVIg alone.

Peripheral blood CD8+ and CD4+ T cells from healthy donors, Susac syndrome patients and multiple sclerosis patients were profiled by high-throughput TCR beta sequencing. Recently defined diagnostic criteria for definite or probable disease were met by the Susac syndrome patients. Bulk CD8+ and CD4+ T cells were purified by magnetic negative isolation, whereas CD8+ TEMRA cells were enriched by FACS. Blood was drawn into EDTA tubes, processed within 24 hours, and PBMCs were isolated by density gradient centrifugation. PBMCs intended for TCR sequencing were cryopreserved in liquid nitrogen and thawed later in a water bath at 37 degrees C. A purity of at least 90% was achieved for sorted or isolated CD4+, CD8+ and CD8+ TEMRA cells. Study-wide findings and limitations: The CD4+ T cell repertoire of patients with Susac syndrome showed no detectable clonal expansion. The TCR sequencing and HLA analysis was acknowledged to have included a relatively small number of individuals.

A distance of 17 bases separates the germline ends of V and J, which lose 0 bases and 1 base respectively. The germline V gene gives CDR1 as LGHNA and CDR2 as YSLEER. CDR3 length: 18 amino acids, cysteine to phenylalanine. Of the read, only the CDR3 DNA is kept; its 54 bases are in frame from base 1. RNA was extracted using the RNeasy kit, and about 0.5 to 1 ug of the RNA was reverse transcribed with random hexamers. The immunoSEQ multiplex PCR assay, which covers 54 Vbeta and 13 Jbeta segments, was used to amplify TCR beta CDR3 regions. PCR amplification bias was corrected using a synthetic template baseline for primer optimization and computational correction. As for the original processing: Reads were assigned to V, D and J genes according to IMGT and analyzed in immunoSEQ Analyzer, with only productive sequences retained. Clonality was computed as one minus Shannon entropy normalized by log2 of the number of productive unique sequences. For each patient and control, public and private clones were evaluated within the 100 most prevalent clones. Clones were defined as Susac-specific if absent from the healthy and MS cohorts, from 1052 published viral clones and from other ImmuneACCESS disease sequences. The public sequencing data were trimmed at Q25 with fastp and processed into clonotypes with MiXCR by TCRdb, which kept only in-frame beta chains. Identical CDR3 protein sequences are pooled into one entry, listed with their most common genes and DNA. The V and J calls, along with clone size, are taken from TCRdb and not from the paper's own processing. The sample table lists 150,000 to 200,000 distinct CDR3 sequences, approximately 95% of them with a count of one. Approximately 0.12% of the sample is taken by the ten largest.

On this clonotype itself: The clone's antigen remains unknown. Base-call qualities are not available, and no considerably larger clone is one nucleotide away.

The sample comprised CD4+ T cells from PBMCs. The rearrangement combines TRBV4-3 with TRBJ2-3, with TRBD2 perhaps the D gene, on 6 matching bases. The TCR was taken from a human donor with Susac syndrome. The bases are TGCGCCAGCAGCCAAGATACCGTCTCTAGGAGGGGCACAGATACGCAGTATTTT. Its translation reads: CASSQDTVSRRGTDTQYF.